This TCR beta chain was recovered during a study of T cells after yellow fever vaccination. Study-wide results and caveats: Clonotype sharing between CD4 and CD8 compartments was small.

This clonotype showed up just a few times. The target antigen is unknown. V lost 1 base to trimming and J lost 7 bases; unmatched junction nucleotides: 12. Germline loops: CDR1 SGHVS, CDR2 FQNEAQ. The CDR3 covers 16 residues. TCRdb reprocessed the 5' RACE reads via MiXCR and lists one record per CDR3 protein. The data contain 500,000 to 650,000 distinct CDR3 sequences, approximately 13% of them singletons. This receptor was identified in a man aged 25 to 40 who received the YFV17D yellow fever vaccine. The chain uses TRBV7-8 and TRBJ1-2, with TRBD1 matching over 7 bases. The source was PBMCs, collected on the day of the yellow fever booster vaccination. CDR3 residues: CASSLGPSGTASGYTF. The CDR3 coding sequence is TGTGCCAGCAGCTTAGGGCCATCCGGGACAGCTTCTGGCTACACCTTC.